One T cell receptor (beta chain) is described in this entry. The data are from a study of T cell responses to AZD1222 COVID-19 vaccine. The germline V gene has CDR1 GTSNPN and CDR2 SVGIG (reference sequence). The CDR3 sequence is 13 residues long. V dropped 0 bases and J dropped 7 bases, with 9 bases sitting between them. This table comes from immunoSEQ multiplex PCR, and its TCRdb copy is limited to in-frame clones, with some not included. The table shows 140,000 to 150,000 clones, with 85% to 95% occurring only once. The sample in question was peripheral blood, obtained after recovery from COVID-19. This chain uses TRBV30 with TRBJ1-4; D gene unclear. This clonotype was obtained from an adult who had recovered from COVID-19. The CDR3 bases are TGTGCCTGGAGTGTACGAACAGCTGAAAAACTGTTTTTT. It codes for CAWSVRTAEKLFF.